The following is a T cell receptor (beta chain) sequence with its context. What it recognizes is unknown. This sample stems from a study of regulatory T cells in long-lasting Graves disease. Looking at the study overall: Antithyroid drug exposure in newly diagnosed Graves' patients had lasted under 3 months. Study-level findings and limits: Persistent patients shared more public clonotypes (2,741) than new patients (approximately 900).

The TCR beta library used iRepertoire HTBI primers with Arm-PCR amplification of CDR3. TCRdb re-derived calls from the multiplex PCR reads in MiXCR, one entry per CDR3 protein. The sample lists approximately 400,000 distinct CDR3 sequences, around 11% seen once, with 15% to 20% in the top ten. This sample's time point: newly diagnosed GD, antithyroid drugs for less than 3 months. There was RNA extracted from PBMCs, and the TCR library was made from it. Blood from the periphery, nine milliliters in all, was drawn into EDTA tubes. This CDR3 is 13 amino acids long. V was clipped by 5 bases and J by 7 bases; unmatched bases: 7. Germline V gene lookup returns CDR1 DFQATT and CDR2 SNEGSKA (reference sequence). The sample was also reused in another study, on T cells in Graves' hyperthyroidism and ophthalmopathy.

This TCR was recovered from a woman between 18 and 29 years old with Graves disease. V and J are TRBV20-1 and TRBJ1-1; 10 nucleotides match TRBD1. The sequencing here drew on peripheral blood mononuclear cells (PBMCs), taken at new diagnosis, from a patient treated with antithyroid drugs. CDR3 sequence reads: CSAPDRGRVEAFF. The CDR3 bases are TGCAGTGCTCCAGACAGGGGGCGTGTTGAAGCTTTCTTT.